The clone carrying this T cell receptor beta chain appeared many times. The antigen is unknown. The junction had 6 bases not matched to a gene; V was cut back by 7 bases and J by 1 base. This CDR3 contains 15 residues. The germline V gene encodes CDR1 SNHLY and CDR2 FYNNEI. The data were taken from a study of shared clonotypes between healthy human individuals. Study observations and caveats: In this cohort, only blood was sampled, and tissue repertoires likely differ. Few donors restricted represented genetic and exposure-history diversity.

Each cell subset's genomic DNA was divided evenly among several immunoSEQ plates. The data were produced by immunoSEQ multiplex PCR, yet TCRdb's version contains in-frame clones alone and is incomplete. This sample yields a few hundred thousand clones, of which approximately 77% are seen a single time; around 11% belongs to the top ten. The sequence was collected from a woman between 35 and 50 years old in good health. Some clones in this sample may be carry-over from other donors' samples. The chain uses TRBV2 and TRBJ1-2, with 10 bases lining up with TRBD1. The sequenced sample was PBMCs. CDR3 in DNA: TGTGCCAGCAAGTCCGGGACAGGGGATAACTATGGCTACACCTTC. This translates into CASKSGTGDNYGYTF.